This TCR beta chain was retrieved from a study of blood T cell repertoires in COVID-19. V gave up 5 bases and J gave up 8 bases, with 10 bases separating them. Germline CDR1 and CDR2: LNHDA and SQIVND (reference sequence). This CDR3 is 13 amino acids long. In the source study's methods: For nucleated cells, counts were estimated from reference gene primer amplification. Sequenced by immunoSEQ multiplex PCR; TCRdb stores in-frame clones only, minus some. That table supplies the V and J calls and clone size; D and trimming were determined from the DNA. Of approximately 190,000 clones listed, around 83% are singletons.

The source of this sequence is a woman aged 25 to 39 who had been exposed to COVID-19. The V call is TRBV19, the J call TRBJ1-6; D possibly corresponds to TRBD1 (5 bases). Material: PBMCs or T cells enriched from blood (not recorded which). This CDR3 reads CASSYQGDSPLHF. DNA of the CDR3: TGTGCCAGTAGTTACCAGGGTGATTCACCCCTCCACTTT.